This TCR beta chain was sequenced in a study of T cell responses to AZD1222 COVID-19 vaccine. Overall study results and limits: Once two AZD1222 doses were given, Spike-specific TCR breadth and depth went up.

Looked up from germline, CDR1 is SGHNT and CDR2 is YYREEE (reference sequence). This CDR3 contains 16 residues. V trimming: 2 bases; J trimming: 6 bases; junction bases outside the gene matches: 12. Measured with immunoSEQ multiplex PCR; TCRdb has only the in-frame clones, and not every one. This sample has 250,000 or so clones, with approximately 95% found just once. With regard to this clone: Its antigen is not identified.

This chain joins TRBV5-4 and TRBJ2-7; 9 nucleotides align to TRBD1. The source of this sequence is an adult in good health. This specimen consisted of peripheral blood, obtained on day 0 of AZD1222 vaccination. The CDR3 DNA sequence: TGTGCCAGCAGCTTACCGGGACAGGGCAGTCTCTCCGAGCAGTACTTC. Translation gives CASSLPGQGSLSEQYF.